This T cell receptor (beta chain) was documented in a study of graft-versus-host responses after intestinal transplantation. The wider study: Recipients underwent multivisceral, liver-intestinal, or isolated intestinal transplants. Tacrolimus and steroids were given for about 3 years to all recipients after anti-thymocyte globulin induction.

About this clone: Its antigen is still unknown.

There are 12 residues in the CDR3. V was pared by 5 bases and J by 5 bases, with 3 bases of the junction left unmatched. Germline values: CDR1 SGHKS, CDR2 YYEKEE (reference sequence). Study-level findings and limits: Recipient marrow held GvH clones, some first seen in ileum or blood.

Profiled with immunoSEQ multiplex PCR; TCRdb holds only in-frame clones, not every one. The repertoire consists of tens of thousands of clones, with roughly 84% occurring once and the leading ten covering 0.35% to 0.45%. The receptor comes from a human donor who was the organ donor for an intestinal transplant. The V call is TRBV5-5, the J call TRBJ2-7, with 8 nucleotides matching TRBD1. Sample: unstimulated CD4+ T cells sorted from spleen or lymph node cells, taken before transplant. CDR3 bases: TGTGCCAGCAGTCACAGGGGGGACGAGCAGTACGTC. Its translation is CASSHRGDEQYV.